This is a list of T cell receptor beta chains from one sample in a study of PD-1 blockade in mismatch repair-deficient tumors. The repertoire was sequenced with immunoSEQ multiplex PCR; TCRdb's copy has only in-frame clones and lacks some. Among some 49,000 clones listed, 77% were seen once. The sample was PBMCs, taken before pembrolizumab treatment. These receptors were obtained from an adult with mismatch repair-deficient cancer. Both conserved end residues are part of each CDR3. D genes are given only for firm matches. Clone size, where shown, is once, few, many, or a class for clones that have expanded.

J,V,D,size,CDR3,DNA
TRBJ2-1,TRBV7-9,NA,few,CASSPMGGLHDEQFF,TGTGCCAGCAGCCCAATGGGGGGGCTACACGATGAGCAGTTCTTC
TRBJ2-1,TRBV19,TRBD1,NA,CARDRGLYNEQFF,TGTGCCAGGGACAGGGGGCTTTACAATGAGCAGTTCTTC
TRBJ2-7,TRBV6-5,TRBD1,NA,CASSQDRGYEQYF,TGTGCCAGCAGTCAGGACAGGGGGTACGAGCAGTACTTC
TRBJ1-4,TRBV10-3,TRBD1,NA,CAISVDREGKLFF,TGTGCCATCAGTGTCGACAGGGAAGGAAAACTGTTTTTT
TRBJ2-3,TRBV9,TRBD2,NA,CASSVDLAGDTQYF,TGTGCCAGCAGCGTAGATCTAGCGGGAGATACGCAGTATTTT
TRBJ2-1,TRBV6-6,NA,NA,CASSSTRREQFF,TGTGCCAGCAGTTCCACGAGGCGTGAGCAGTTCTTC
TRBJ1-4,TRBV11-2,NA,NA,CASSPRRWSGEKLFF,TGTGCCAGCAGCCCCCGACGGTGGTCAGGTGAAAAACTGTTTTTT
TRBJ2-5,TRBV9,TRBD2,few,CASSVGGGTTQETQYF,TGTGCCAGCAGCGTAGGTGGAGGGACTACGCAAGAGACCCAGTACTTC
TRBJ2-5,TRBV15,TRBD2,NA,CATVAGIGETQYF,TGTGCCACTGTAGCGGGAATTGGAGAGACCCAGTACTTC
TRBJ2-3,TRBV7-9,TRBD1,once,CASSSWTGPDTQYF,TGTGCCAGCAGCTCCTGGACAGGGCCAGATACGCAGTATTTT
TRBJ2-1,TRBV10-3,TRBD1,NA,CAIRVDRGLGNEQFF,TGTGCCATCAGGGTAGACAGGGGGCTCGGCAATGAGCAGTTCTTC
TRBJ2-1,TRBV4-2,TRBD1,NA,CASSQAGQEPYNEQFF,TGTGCCAGCAGCCAAGCAGGACAGGAGCCTTACAATGAGCAGTTCTTC
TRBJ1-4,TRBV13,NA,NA,CASSFGQRNEKLFF,TGTGCCAGCAGCTTCGGACAGCGTAATGAAAAACTGTTTTTT
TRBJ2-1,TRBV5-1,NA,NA,CASSPMVRSYNEQFF,TGCGCCAGCAGCCCTATGGTTCGGTCCTACAATGAGCAGTTCTTC
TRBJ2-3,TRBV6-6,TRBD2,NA,CASSRTLAGGTDTQYF,TGTGCCAGCAGTCGGACCCTAGCGGGAGGCACAGATACGCAGTATTTT
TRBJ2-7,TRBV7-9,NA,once,CASSSHQGTYEQYF,TGTGCCAGCAGCTCGCATCAGGGTACCTACGAGCAGTACTTC
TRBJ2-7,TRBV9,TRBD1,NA,CASSYGQDSSYEQYF,TGTGCCAGCAGCTATGGACAGGACAGCTCCTACGAGCAGTACTTC
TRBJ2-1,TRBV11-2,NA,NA,CASSPLPLNEQFF,TGTGCCAGCAGCCCCCTCCCACTCAATGAGCAGTTCTTC
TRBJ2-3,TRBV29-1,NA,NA,CSVDTSGADTQYF,TGCAGCGTTGATACTAGTGGCGCAGATACGCAGTATTTT
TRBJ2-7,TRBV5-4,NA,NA,CASSGSRSGTKSGEQYF,TGTGCCAGCAGCGGTTCGAGATCCGGGACAAAATCGGGGGAGCAGTACTTC
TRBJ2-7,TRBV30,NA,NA,CAWSRGTHPRGEQYF,TGTGCCTGGAGTCGAGGGACTCACCCCCGGGGCGAGCAGTACTTC
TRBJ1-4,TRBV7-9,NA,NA,CASSQYQGSNEKLFF,TGTGCCAGCAGCCAATACCAGGGCTCCAATGAAAAACTGTTTTTT
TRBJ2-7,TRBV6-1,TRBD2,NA,CASKPGTSGSGEQYF,TGTGCCAGCAAACCCGGGACTAGCGGGAGTGGGGAGCAGTACTTC
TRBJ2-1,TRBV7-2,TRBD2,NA,CASSLTQREFYEQFF,TGTGCCAGCAGCTTAACTCAGCGGGAGTTCTATGAGCAGTTCTTC
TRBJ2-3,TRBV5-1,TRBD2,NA,CASSLTVSGMTDTQYF,TGCGCCAGCAGCTTGACGGTTAGCGGGATGACAGATACGCAGTATTTT
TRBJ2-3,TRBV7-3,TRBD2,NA,CASSLVREDTDTQYF,TGTGCCAGCAGCTTAGTGCGGGAGGATACAGATACGCAGTATTTT
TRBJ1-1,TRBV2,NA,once,CASSGKTGYRTEAFF,TGTGCCAGCAGTGGAAAGACAGGATATAGGACTGAAGCTTTCTTT
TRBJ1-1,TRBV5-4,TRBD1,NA,CASSLGDRVGEAFF,TGTGCCAGCAGCTTAGGAGACAGGGTGGGTGAAGCTTTCTTT